This T cell receptor (beta chain) was retrieved from a study of cytomegalovirus exposure and HLA in healthy donors. At the level of the study: Across 350 to 500 genotyped donors, around 82% landed in the Caucasian-associated ancestry cluster.

Notes on the study in general: Indistinguishable V segments, including TRBV6-2 and TRBV6-3, were excluded.

PCR used 60 Vbeta primers and 13 Jbeta primers. Profiling relied on immunoSEQ multiplex PCR, and the TCRdb table lists in-frame clones only, not all of them. The sample holds fewer than 110,000 clones; around two thirds are singletons and the top ten take roughly 3%. This clone was counted a single time. Its specificity is unknown. CDR1 and CDR2 from the germline V gene are SNHLY and FYNNEI. V gave up 7 bases and J gave up 6 bases; unmatched junction bases: 17. This CDR3 has 17 amino acids. The chain recombines TRBV2 with TRBJ2-2; 7 nucleotides agree with TRBD2. Sequenced: PBMCs. The source is a woman aged 50 to 60 in good health and CMV-seronegative. The CDR3 reads CASIYPPGLPGAGELFF. CDR3 coding DNA: TGTGCCAGCATCTATCCCCCGGGACTACCAGGTGCCGGGGAGCTGTTTTTT.